Below are 31 T cell receptor beta chains sequenced from a single sample in a study of radiation and T cells in renal cell carcinoma. TCRdb's copy holds only in-frame clones and misses some; the assay was immunoSEQ multiplex PCR. The data contain about 140,000 clones, 83% of them singletons. Described time point: baseline pretreatment blood. The treatment is: 15 Gy SBRT to primary tumor, nephrectomy 4 weeks later. Source: blood, taken from a patient whose treatment included radiotherapy and nephrectomy. Receptors originate from a woman aged 45-65 years with renal cell carcinoma.

The rearrangement uses TRBV10-3 and TRBJ1-5, with 10 bases aligning to TRBD1. The V segment lost 0 bases and the J segment 7 bases; nucleotides outside the gene matches: 3. CDR3 length equals 15 residues. CDR1 ENHRY and CDR2 SYGVKD come from the germline V gene. This chain's CDR3 is CAISESGTGEQPQHF. The CDR3 DNA sequence: TGTGCCATCAGTGAGTCGGGGACAGGGGAACAGCCCCAGCATTTT.

V and J are TRBV2 and TRBJ1-2; weak D call: TRBD1 (5 bases). Trimming removed 4 bases at V and 8 bases at J, with 20 bases between. The CDR3 length is 15 residues. Germline values: CDR1 SNHLY, CDR2 FYNNEI. The CDR3 DNA reads TGTGCCAGCAGTGCGGTGACAAAGACCCAGGGAGGCTACACCTTC. This encodes CASSAVTKTQGGYTF.

The V call is TRBV18, the J call TRBJ2-7; 8 nucleotides line up with TRBD1. Trimming removed 0 bases from V and 2 bases from J; junction bases left unmatched: 3. In germline, CDR1 is KGHSH, CDR2 LQKENI. The CDR3 runs 15 residues. CDR3 protein: CASSPPGTGTYEQYF. The CDR3 nucleotides read TGTGCCAGCTCACCACCCGGGACAGGTACCTACGAGCAGTACTTC.

J is TRBJ1-6 and V is TRBV5-6; D gene unclear. V lost 1 base to trimming and J lost 7 bases, with 15 bases between them. Per germline, CDR1 SGHDT and CDR2 YYEEEE. The CDR3 is 16 residues long. The DNA of the CDR3 is TGTGCCAGCAGCTTGAGCCCGAGGGTGTGGAATTCACCCCTCCACTTT. It specifies CASSLSPRVWNSPLHF.

The chain recombines TRBV11-3 with TRBJ2-3, with 8 bases that match TRBD1. Germline values: CDR1 SGHNT, CDR2 YENEEA. The CDR3 loop spans 15 amino acids. With V trimmed by 6 bases and J by 2 bases, 7 bases remained unmatched. The CDR3 DNA reads as TGTGCCAGCAGTACACGGACAGGGTCCACAGATACGCAGTATTTT. Encoded protein: CASSTRTGSTDTQYF.

J is TRBJ1-4 and V is TRBV6-5; 8 bases fit TRBD1. The length of the CDR3 is 16 residues. CDR1 MNHEY and CDR2 SVGAGI come from the germline V gene. Trimming at V came to 4 bases and at J to 7 bases, leaving 11 bases not matched to a gene. This CDR3 is CASSFTGGGMGEKLFF. In DNA, the CDR3 is TGTGCCAGCAGTTTTACAGGGGGAGGAATGGGTGAAAAACTGTTTTTT.

This CDR3 reads CASSLQVRGNTEAFF. The CDR3 DNA follows: TGTGCCAGCAGCCTACAAGTTAGGGGGAACACTGAAGCTTTCTTT. V and J are TRBV7-9 and TRBJ1-1; TRBD1 might be the D (5 bases). Germline V CDR1 and CDR2: SEHNR, FQNEAQ (reference sequence). The length of the CDR3 is 15 residues. The V end lost 5 bases, the J end lost 1 base, and 14 bases lay between the germline ends. The whole variable domain, filled in from reference TRBV7-9 and TRBJ1-1, reads DTGVSQNPRHKITKRGQNVTFRCDPISEHNRLYWYRQTLGQGPEFLTYFQNEAQLEKSRLLSDRFSAERPKGSFSTLEIQRTEQGDSAMYLCASSLQVRGNTEAFFGQGTRLTVV.

The chain combines TRBV6-5 with TRBJ1-4; the D gene is possibly TRBD1 (5 bases). The V end was cut by 5 bases, the J end by 4 bases, with 11 bases between. Germline V gene data show CDR1 as MNHEY and CDR2 as SVGAGI. The length of the CDR3 is 14 residues. The CDR3 nucleotides read TGTGCCAGCAGTGAATGGGGGTATAATGAAAAACTGTTTTTT. As protein: CASSEWGYNEKLFF.

In this sample, this clone turned up a few times. The chain links TRBV5-1 to TRBJ2-7; D is possibly TRBD1 (6 bases). Looked up from germline, CDR1 is SGHRS and CDR2 is YFSETQ. The CDR3 has 14 amino acids. V was cut by 1 base and J by 2 bases, with 10 bases left in between. CDR3 in DNA: TGCGCCAGCAGCTTGAACAGGGACCCCTACGAGCAGTACTTC. This codes for CASSLNRDPYEQYF. The full variable domain, completed using reference TRBV5-1 and TRBJ2-7, is KAGVTQTPRYLIKTRGQQVTLSCSPISGHRSVSWYQQTPGQGLQFLFEYFSETQRNKGNFPGRFSGRQFSNSRSEMNVSTLELGDSALYLCASSLNRDPYEQYFGPGTRLTVT.

Concerning this clone itself: Its ends do not fully match the called genes, so a read error is possible. The V call is TRBV7-9, the J call TRBJ1-2; D not certain. This CDR3 spans 16 amino acids. Germline-derived CDR1 and CDR2 are SEHNR and FQNEAQ (reference sequence). The CDR3 region has the DNA TGTGCCAACAGCCCTCAATACGACGAAAAAAACTATGGCTACACCTTC. It encodes CANSPQYDEKNYGYTF.

The rearrangement links TRBV5-6 to TRBJ1-2; perhaps TRBD1 as D (5 bases). This CDR3 comprises 15 residues. Germline values: CDR1 SGHDT, CDR2 YYEEEE. Trimming shortened V by 0 bases and J by 4 bases, and 13 bases separated the two germline ends. The CDR3 loop is CASSLVREGRYGYTF. The DNA for the CDR3 is TGTGCCAGCAGCTTGGTCAGGGAAGGGCGCTATGGCTACACCTTC.

This chain joins TRBV5-1 and TRBJ2-7; D possibly corresponds to TRBD2 (7 bases). Germline V gene sequence: CDR1 SGHRS, CDR2 YFSETQ. V was cut by 8 bases and J by 1 base, with 19 bases left in between. The CDR3 extends over 15 amino acids. The CDR3 spells CASGTGGAYSYEQYF. Written as DNA, the CDR3 is TGCGCCAGTGGAACGGGGGGCGCTTATTCCTACGAGCAGTACTTC.

V and J are TRBV6-5 and TRBJ1-2; D is possibly TRBD1 (5 bases). Germline-derived CDR1 and CDR2 are MNHEY and SVGAGI. The CDR3 totals 11 residues. Trimming cost V 5 bases and J 4 bases, with 5 bases left between them. CDR3 sequence: CASSQGYGYTF. The CDR3 nucleotides read TGTGCCAGCAGTCAGGGCTATGGCTACACCTTC.

This sequence joins TRBV10-1 and TRBJ2-3; D unclear. V was trimmed by 0 bases and J by 10 bases, leaving 11 bases between them. Germline CDR1 is WNHNN and CDR2 is SYGVQD (reference sequence). The CDR3 spans 13 residues. CDR3 amino acids: CASSESAPPAQYF. CDR3 DNA sequence: TGCGCCAGCAGTGAGTCGGCGCCCCCCGCGCAGTATTTT.

V usage is TRBV19 and J usage is TRBJ1-3; unclear D gene. Trimming stripped 0 bases from V and 2 bases from J, with 11 bases between. The CDR3 is made up of 16 amino acids. Germline CDR1 reads LNHDA; CDR2 reads SQIVND (reference sequence). The CDR3 here is CASSIDEALAGNTIYF. As DNA, the CDR3 is TGTGCCAGTAGTATAGACGAGGCTCTCGCTGGAAACACCATATATTTT.

This rearrangement joins TRBV28 to TRBJ2-5; either TRBD1 or TRBD2 may fit D (5 bases each). Per germline, CDR1 MDHEN and CDR2 SYDVKM. Trimming removed 6 bases at V and 4 bases at J, with 12 bases between. The CDR3 contains 13 residues. The CDR3 region has the DNA TGTGCCAGCAGCGGGACGGGGAGAGAGACCCAGTACTTC. Its protein is CASSGTGRETQYF.

The J gene is TRBJ2-2, the V gene TRBV6-5; D may be TRBD1 or TRBD2 (5 bases each). Per the germline V gene, CDR1 is MNHEY and CDR2 is SVGAGI. V lost 5 bases and J lost 5, with 12 bases in between. The CDR3 is made up of 14 amino acids. The CDR3 region is CASSAPWGTGELFF. As DNA, the CDR3 is TGTGCCAGCAGTGCCCCATGGGGGACCGGGGAGCTGTTTTTT.

The chain joins TRBV5-1 to TRBJ1-4; 9 bases line up with TRBD1. Trimming cost V 3 bases and J 7 bases; bases outside gene matches: 4. There are 14 residues in the CDR3. CDR1 SGHRS and CDR2 YFSETQ come from the germline V gene. The CDR3 spells CASSSGQGFEKLFF. The CDR3 DNA sequence: TGCGCCAGCAGCTCGGGACAGGGATTTGAAAAACTGTTTTTT.

The rearrangement links TRBV21-1 to TRBJ2-6; the D call of TRBD1 is as the table states it, not checked on the DNA. TRBV21-1 is tagged as a pseudogene. This CDR3 is 21 amino acids long. CDR3 region: CASSIPKSSPGQVTGANVLTF. In DNA, the CDR3 is TGTGCCAGCAGCATCCCAAAGAGTTCTCCGGGACAGGTAACCGGGGCCAACGTCCTGACTTTC.

The CDR3 here is CASSGRGGGQEAFF. The CDR3 region has the DNA TGTGCCAGCAGCGGCCGTGGTGGTGGGCAGGAAGCTTTCTTT. The chain joins TRBV9 to TRBJ1-1; D gene ambiguous. The CDR3 has 14 amino acids. Looked up from germline, CDR1 is SGDLS and CDR2 is YYNGEE. V was trimmed by 3 bases and J by 8 bases, leaving 17 bases between them.

V gene TRBV4-1 combines with J gene TRBJ1-5, with D perhaps matching TRBD1 (5 bases). CDR3 length equals 17 residues. Trimming left V 0 bases short and J 3 bases short, with 15 bases between. Per the germline V gene, CDR1 is MGHRA and CDR2 is YSYEKL. In DNA form, the CDR3 reads TGCGCCAGCAGCCAAGATATCCTGACAGCATTCAATCAGCCCCAGCATTTT. Its translation: CASSQDILTAFNQPQHF.

This clone was picked up one time. V and J are TRBV19 and TRBJ2-7; D is uncertain. V shed 5 bases and J shed 1 base, with 9 bases lying between them. The CDR3 covers 13 residues. Germline V gene sequence: CDR1 LNHDA, CDR2 SQIVND (reference sequence). CDR3 sequence (DNA): TGTGCCAGTAGTGCCGTTAGATCCTACGAGCAGTACTTC. It encodes CASSAVRSYEQYF.

The chain recombines TRBV28 with TRBJ1-2; D is perhaps TRBD1 (6 bases). This CDR3 region has 14 residues. Trimming took off 3 bases at V and 4 bases at J, with 12 bases between the two ends. Germline-derived CDR1 and CDR2 are MDHEN and SYDVKM. CDR3 sequence (DNA): TGTGCCAGCAGTTTTCATGAGGGGGTCTATGGCTACACCTTC. Protein sequence: CASSFHEGVYGYTF.

The CDR3 nucleotides read TGCGCCAGCAGCCAAACGAAGGACTATGTTTGGGAGCAGTACTTC. Translated: CASSQTKDYVWEQYF. The chain joins TRBV4-3 to TRBJ2-7; TRBD2 might be the D (6 bases). This CDR3 is built from 15 residues. Germline V gene data show CDR1 as LGHNA and CDR2 as YSLEER. V was clipped by 2 bases and J by 7 bases, with 18 bases between them.

This chain uses TRBV6-6 with TRBJ2-7, with 8 bases aligning to TRBD1. CDR1 is MNHNY and CDR2 is SVGAGI in the germline V gene (reference sequence). The length of the CDR3 is 15 residues. The trim removed 7 bases at V and 6 bases at J, leaving 14 bases unmatched. The CDR3 nucleotides read TGTGCCAGCAAGGCAGGGACAGGCCCCGTGGGCGAGCAGTACTTC. This encodes CASKAGTGPVGEQYF.

The genes are TRBV19 and TRBJ2-2; TRBD1 is a possible D gene (6 bases). The CDR3 length is 19 residues. Germline CDR1 is LNHDA and CDR2 is SQIVND (reference sequence). V lost 7 bases and J 0 bases, leaving 24 bases between the germline ends. The CDR3 nucleotides read TGTGCCAGTACCACTTTTACTCCCCGAAGGACAGCGAACACCGGGGAGCTGTTTTTT. Its protein product is CASTTFTPRRTANTGELFF.

A single count supports this clone. The chain employs TRBV5-8 and TRBJ2-7; 7 bases match TRBD2. CDR3 length equals 16 residues. J lost 3 bases, V lost 0 bases, and 9 bases had no gene match. The germline V gene encodes CDR1 SGHTS and CDR2 YDEGEE. The CDR3: CASSLAGFGGSYEQYF. The CDR3 DNA reads as TGTGCCAGCAGCTTGGCCGGGTTTGGCGGGAGCTACGAGCAGTACTTC.

The rearrangement uses TRBV29-1 and TRBJ2-7; TRBD2 is a possible D gene (5 bases). CDR1 is SQVTM and CDR2 is ANQGSEA in the germline V gene. The CDR3 consists of 15 residues. Between the trimmed V and J ends, which lost 1 base and 2 bases, there was a span of 15 bases. The CDR3 DNA is TGCAGCGTTGAAGGGACTGAGGCATCCACCTACGAGCAGTACTTC. It yields the protein CSVEGTEASTYEQYF.

The chain recombines TRBV6-1 with TRBJ2-1; D might be TRBD1 (5 bases). Germline V gene sequence: CDR1 MNHNS, CDR2 SASEGT. The V gene lost 5 bases and the J gene lost 10 bases, with 12 bases spanning the gap. This CDR3 spans 12 amino acids. The DNA for the CDR3 is TGTGCCAGCAGTACGACAGCATGGGAGCAGTTCTTC. It is translated as CASSTTAWEQFF.

The V call is TRBV2, the J call TRBJ2-5; D not resolved. Germline assignment: CDR1 SNHLY and CDR2 FYNNEI. CDR3 size: 13 residues. V shed 3 bases and J shed 1 base, with 6 bases lying between them. DNA for the CDR3: TGTGCCAGCAGTGAGCGGACCCAAGAGACCCAGTACTTC. It yields the protein CASSERTQETQYF.

The chain is built from TRBV7-2 and TRBJ2-5; tentative D call: TRBD2 (6 bases). The V end was cut by 4 bases, the J end by 2 bases, with 11 bases between. CDR1 and CDR2 from the germline V gene are SGHTA and FQGNSA. This CDR3 has 14 residues. The CDR3 DNA follows: TGTGCCAGCAGCTCGGACTATGCTCAAGAGACCCAGTACTTC. This gives the protein CASSSDYAQETQYF.